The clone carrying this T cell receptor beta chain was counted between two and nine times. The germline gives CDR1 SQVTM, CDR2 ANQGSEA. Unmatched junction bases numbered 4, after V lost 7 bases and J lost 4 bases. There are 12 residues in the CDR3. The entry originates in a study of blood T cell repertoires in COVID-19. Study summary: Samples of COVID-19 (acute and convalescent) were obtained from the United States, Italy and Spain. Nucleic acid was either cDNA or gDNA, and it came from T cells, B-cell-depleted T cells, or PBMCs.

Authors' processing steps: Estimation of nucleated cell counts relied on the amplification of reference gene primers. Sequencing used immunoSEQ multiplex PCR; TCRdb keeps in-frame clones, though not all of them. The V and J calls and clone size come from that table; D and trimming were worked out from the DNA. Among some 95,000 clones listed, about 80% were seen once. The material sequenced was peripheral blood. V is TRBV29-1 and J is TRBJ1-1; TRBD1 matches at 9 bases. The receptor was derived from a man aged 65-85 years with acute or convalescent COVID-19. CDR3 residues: CSATGGGTEAFF. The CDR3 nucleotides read TGCAGCGCGACAGGGGGAGGCACTGAAGCTTTCTTT. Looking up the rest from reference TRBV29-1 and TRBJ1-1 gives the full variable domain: SAVISQKPSRDICQRGTSLTIQCQVDSQVTMMFWYRQQPGQSLTLIATANQGSEATYESGFVIDKFPISRPNLTFSTLTVSNMSPEDSSIYLCSATGGGTEAFFGQGTRLTVV.